This T cell receptor (beta chain) was sequenced for a study of blood T cell repertoires in COVID-19. Germline values: CDR1 MNHEY, CDR2 SMNVEV (reference sequence). CDR3 size: 13 residues. V was pared by 3 bases and J by 5 bases, with 8 bases between. Some clones are missing from TCRdb's copy, which holds only in-frame ones; the method was immunoSEQ multiplex PCR. The table lists approximately 190,000 clones, 80% to 85% of them singletons. With regard to this clone: Other DNA sequences of this sample code for an identical CDR3.

Sequenced material: peripheral blood. The rearrangement uses TRBV27 and TRBJ1-5; D gene uncertain. The sequence was collected from a woman aged 30 to 39 with acute or convalescent COVID-19. CDR3: CASSLWGDQPQHF. In DNA form, the CDR3 reads TGTGCCAGCAGTTTGTGGGGAGATCAGCCCCAGCATTTT.